This T cell receptor beta chain comes out of a study of CXCR3-negative and CXCR3-positive naive CD8 T cells. The germline V gene has CDR1 SGHVS and CDR2 FQNEAQ. The CDR3 runs to 17 residues. 5' RACE with UMI labels generated the TRB cDNA libraries. TCRdb re-called the 5' RACE reads and gives one entry per CDR3 protein, without DNA. The table counts about 130,000 distinct CDR3 sequences; about 0.44% lies in the top ten. This TCR derives from a human donor in good health. Some clones in this sample may be carry-over from other donors' samples. Sequencing input: naive CXCR3- CD8+ T cells from blood. As to subset: CD45RO-CCR7+CD27+CD95- naive CD8+ T cells lacking CXCR3 (TNR3-). The rearrangement joins TRBV7-8 to TRBJ2-4; TCRdb reports TRBD2, a call that lacks DNA to check it against. CDR3: CASSPGLAGESKNIQYF.